Listed below are T cell receptor beta chains from one sample, sequenced in a study of blood T cells in healthy people across ages. TCRdb reprocessed the 5' RACE reads via MiXCR and lists one record per CDR3 protein. There are roughly 1.9 million distinct CDR3 sequences in the sample; 35% to 50% occur only once, and under 30% lies in the top ten. Specimen: blood. These TCRs come from a human donor in good health. Each CDR3 is given with its conserved first and last residue. Fields, in order: clone size, D gene, J gene, V gene, CDR3 protein, CDR3 DNA. D genes are given only for firm matches. Clone size is not always given. Where it is, it says once, few, many or a class for expanded clones.

- - TRBJ1-1 TRBV5-1 CASSLDKTRGAFF TGCGCCAGTAGCTTGGACAAAACTCGGGGGGCTTTCTTT
few - TRBJ1-4 TRBV5-1 CASSFLQPNEKLFF TGCGCCAGCAGCTTCCTGCAGCCTAATGAAAAACTGTTTTTT
- TRBD2 TRBJ2-5 TRBV12-3/TRBV12-4 CASRQHNGGEQYF TGTGCCAGCAGACAGCATAACGGGGGGGAGCAGTACTTC
- - TRBJ1-3 TRBV5-4 CASTHMDSANTIYF TGTGCCAGCACCCACATGGACTCCGCAAACACCATATATTTT
once - TRBJ1-5 TRBV20-1 CSASKAGVIGNQPQHF TGCAGTGCTAGTAAGGCAGGGGTTATTGGCAATCAGCCCCAGCATTTT
few TRBD1 TRBJ1-2 TRBV5-1 CASSSPAEGATSPHYGYTF TGCGCCAGCAGCTCCCCGGCGGAGGGGGCGACTTCTCCGCACTATGGCTACACCTTC
- TRBD2 TRBJ2-3 TRBV15 CATSRRRPGLAVDTQYF TGTGCCACCAGCAGACGTCGGCCCGGGCTAGCGGTCGATACGCAGTATTTT
few TRBD1 TRBJ2-3 TRBV20-1 CSARASTGPDTQYF TGCAGTGCTAGAGCTTCGACAGGGCCAGATACGCAGTATTTT
few - TRBJ2-1 TRBV10-3 CAISEGYNEQFF TGTGCCATCAGTGAAGGGTACAATGAGCAGTTCTTC
- TRBD1 TRBJ2-7 TRBV11-3 CASSVDRGWTEQYF TGTGCCAGCAGCGTTGACAGGGGGTGGACCGAGCAGTACTTC
- TRBD1 TRBJ1-2 TRBV28 CASRPGGGSGYTF TGTGCCAGCAGGCCAGGGGGAGGTTCTGGCTACACCTTC
- TRBD1 TRBJ1-1 TRBV7-3 CASSTGQGEALF TGTGCCAGCAGCACAGGACAGGGCGAAGCTTTGTTT
- - TRBJ1-2 TRBV25-1 CASSEYFLLGEESYGYTF TGTGCCAGCAGTGAATATTTTCTACTAGGGGAAGAAAGCTATGGCTACACCTTC
- TRBD2 TRBJ2-1 TRBV7-3 CASSLWGLAGGPHEQFF TGTGCCAGCAGCTTATGGGGACTAGCGGGGGGGCCGCATGAGCAGTTCTTC
- - TRBJ2-7 TRBV28 CASSPSRGSLVYEQYF TGTGCCAGCAGTCCCTCTAGGGGATCACTCGTCTACGAGCAGTACTTC
- - TRBJ2-6 TRBV5-5 CASSLASAGANVLTF TGTGCCAGCAGCTTGGCGTCTGCTGGGGCCAACGTCCTGACTTTC
- TRBD2 TRBJ2-1 TRBV27 CASSSKLAGGHNEQFF TGTGCCAGCAGCTCCAAACTAGCGGGGGGACACAATGAGCAGTTCTTC
- - TRBJ2-7 TRBV7-2 CASSITPTSYEQYF TGTGCCAGCAGCATTACACCGACCTCCTACGAGCAGTACTTC
- - TRBJ1-1 TRBV4-3 CASSQDSGRSAFF TGCGCCAGCAGCCAAGACTCTGGGAGGAGTGCTTTCTTT
- TRBD2 TRBJ2-1 TRBV15 CATSPRTSASEQFF TGTGCCACCAGCCCAAGGACTAGCGCCAGTGAGCAGTTCTTC
- TRBD2 TRBJ2-5 TRBV6-5 CASSYEFGGLEETQYF TGTGCCAGCAGTTACGAATTCGGAGGACTAGAGGAGACCCAGTACTTC
- - TRBJ1-3 TRBV6-1 CASSPNVWSTSGNTIYF TGTGCCAGCAGCCCCAATGTCTGGTCTACATCTGGAAATACCATATATTTT
many TRBD2 TRBJ2-3 TRBV20-1 CSATTSGVYTDTQYF TGCAGTGCAACCACTAGCGGAGTTTACACAGATACGCAGTATTTT
few - TRBJ1-2 TRBV5-6 CASSSPRQGGYGYTF TGTGCCAGCAGTTCCCCCCGGCAGGGAGGGTATGGCTACACCTTC
- - TRBJ2-7 TRBV29-1 CSVATGSYEQYF TGCAGCGTTGCGACGGGATCCTACGAGCAGTACTTC
- - TRBJ2-3 TRBV5-6 CASSFLVSTDTQYF TGTGCCAGCAGCTTCCTAGTCAGCACAGATACGCAGTATTTT
once TRBD1 TRBJ1-3 TRBV4-1 CASSLRTGIGNTIYF TGCGCCAGCAGCCTTCGGACAGGGATAGGAAACACCATATATTTT
few - TRBJ2-6 TRBV27 CASSLVQVISGANVLTF TGTGCCAGCAGTTTAGTGCAGGTGATCTCTGGGGCCAACGTCCTGACTTTC
- TRBD1 TRBJ1-2 TRBV24-1 CATSDPDRGLYGYTF TGTGCCACCAGTGACCCGGACAGGGGGCTCTATGGCTACACCTTC
few - TRBJ1-2 TRBV25-1 CASSDGVRGYTF TGTGCCAGCAGTGACGGGGTGAGGGGCTACACCTTC
few TRBD1 TRBJ1-4 TRBV27 CASSFQGQTGEKLFF TGTGCCAGCAGTTTTCAGGGACAGACAGGTGAAAAACTGTTTTTT
few TRBD2 TRBJ2-3 TRBV29-1 CSVGSGADTQYF TGCAGCGTTGGAAGCGGGGCGGATACGCAGTATTTT
- TRBD1 TRBJ2-5 TRBV7-2 CASSVGQGFYETQYF TGTGCCAGCAGCGTGGGACAGGGGTTTTACGAGACCCAGTACTTC
- - TRBJ1-2 TRBV18 CASSGTVASGYTF TGTGCCAGCTCAGGGACGGTCGCTAGTGGCTACACCTTC